This entry lists 3 T cell receptor beta chains sequenced from one sample in a study of response to subunit inactivated influenza vaccine. TCRdb ran MiXCR on the RT-PCR reads and lists one entry per CDR3 protein. The data hold 630,000 or so distinct CDR3 sequences, with 15% to 18% observed a single time. The specimen was PBMCs from blood, collected roughly 12 days after vaccination. The receptors shown here come from a man in his fifties who received an inactivated influenza vaccine.

The rearrangement joins TRBV10-1 to TRBJ2-3, with TRBD1 matching over 7 bases. Unmatched junction bases numbered 2, after V lost 0 bases and J lost 2 bases. The CDR3 runs 15 residues. Germline values: CDR1 WNHNN, CDR2 SYGVQD (reference sequence). The CDR3 coding sequence is TGCGCCAGCAGTGAGTCCGGGACAGCCACAGATACGCAGTATTTT. This gives the protein CASSESGTATDTQYF.

The chain has TRBV4-1 and TRBJ1-4; the match to TRBD1 covers 7 bases. The CDR3 has 14 residues. Germline trimming cut 4 bases from V and 7 bases from J; bases unmatched to any gene: 6. CDR1 is MGHRA and CDR2 is YSYEKL in the germline V gene. The DNA for the CDR3 is TGCGCCAGCAGCCCAGACAGGGTGGTTGAAAAACTGTTTTTT. Translation: CASSPDRVVEKLFF.

V usage is TRBV12-3 or TRBV12-4 and J usage is TRBJ1-2; no clear D gene. CDR3 length: 14 amino acids. V was trimmed by 4 bases and J by 5 bases, leaving 14 bases between them. CDR3 in DNA: TGTGCCAGCAGTTCAACAGTTGCCCCTTATGGCTACACCTTC. Its translation: CASSSTVAPYGYTF.